The clone carrying this TCR beta chain was counted ten times or more. No antigen is known for it. This entry belongs to a study of response to subunit inactivated influenza vaccine. Study conclusions and caveats: With each seasonal influenza vaccination, the authors suggested, few new T cells are recruited.

MiXCR was run by TCRdb on the RT-PCR reads, yielding one entry per CDR3 protein. The sample carries 500,000 or so distinct CDR3 sequences, roughly 9.8% recorded once. The CDR3 is 15 residues long. Germline V gives CDR1 SGHTA, CDR2 FQGTGA. V dropped 2 bases and J dropped 5 bases, with 15 bases sitting between them. Sequencing was performed on PBMCs from blood, taken 40 to 50 days after vaccination. This chain joins TRBV7-3 and TRBJ2-5; D is possibly TRBD2 (5 bases). The sequence came from a man aged 45-65 years who received an inactivated influenza vaccine. CDR3: CASSLVAGIEETQYF. The CDR3 nucleotides read TGTGCCAGCAGCTTAGTGGCCGGGATCGAGGAGACCCAGTACTTC.